The next 6 T cell receptor beta chains were all read from a single sample in a study of cytomegalovirus exposure and HLA in healthy donors. The data were produced by immunoSEQ multiplex PCR, yet TCRdb's version contains in-frame clones alone and is incomplete. The table shows 120,000 or so clones, with more than 70% occurring only once. The sample consisted of PBMCs. These receptors all come from a man aged 25 to 40 in good health and CMV-seronegative.

The chain recombines TRBV6-5 with TRBJ1-2, with 7 bases identical to TRBD1. The CDR3 is made up of 15 amino acids. With 4 bases clipped from V and 4 bases from J, the junction kept 9 bases outside the gene matches. Germline V gene data show CDR1 as MNHEY and CDR2 as SVGAGI. The chain's CDR3 is CASSFTGAARYGYTF. Here the CDR3 DNA reads TGTGCCAGCAGTTTTACAGGGGCCGCTCGCTATGGCTACACCTTC.

The chain joins TRBV11-2 to TRBJ2-1, with no clear D. Germline loops: CDR1 SGHAT, CDR2 FQNNGV. The CDR3 runs 15 residues. Trimming removed 2 bases at V and 7 bases at J, with 15 bases between. This chain's CDR3 is CASSLLRVLSNEQFF. Written as DNA, the CDR3 is TGTGCCAGCAGCTTACTTAGAGTACTTTCTAATGAGCAGTTCTTC.

The rearrangement links TRBV15 to TRBJ2-1; no definite D call. This CDR3 region has 16 residues. V lost 1 base, J lost 0 bases, and 10 bases lay in between. CDR1 is LNHNV, CDR2 YYDKDF, per germline (reference sequence). CDR3 amino acids: CATSRGVQASYNEQFF. CDR3 in DNA: TGTGCCACCAGCAGAGGGGTTCAGGCCTCCTACAATGAGCAGTTCTTC.

The rearrangement uses TRBV7-2 and TRBJ2-1; no clear D. Between the trimmed V and J ends, which lost 1 base and 5 bases, there was a span of 6 bases. The germline V gene has CDR1 SGHTA and CDR2 FQGNSA. There are 13 residues in the CDR3. CDR3 loop: CASSLGLNNEQFF. The CDR3 DNA is TGTGCCAGCAGCTTAGGACTTAACAATGAGCAGTTCTTC.

J is TRBJ1-1 and V is TRBV15, with D hard to call. The CDR3 sequence is 11 residues long. CDR1 and CDR2 (germline): LNHNV, YYDKDF (reference sequence). V gave up 4 bases and J gave up 7 bases, with 7 bases separating them. The CDR3 coding sequence is TGTGCCACCAGCATACGGGATGAAGCTTTCTTT. Encoded protein: CATSIRDEAFF.

The V call is TRBV6-1, the J call TRBJ2-2; TRBD1 aligns across 11 bases. This CDR3 region has 14 residues. Germline-derived CDR1 and CDR2 are MNHNS and SASEGT. V shed 10 bases, J shed 4 bases, and the junction held 5 bases outside the gene matches. The CDR3: CATRGTGGTGELFF. The CDR3 DNA sequence: TGTGCCACCCGGGGGACAGGGGGCACCGGGGAGCTGTTTTTT.